This T cell receptor (beta chain) derives from a study of T cells in women clearing cervical HPV infection. Overall study: Controls gave blood once infection was undetectable; cases at lesion identification. General study results and limits: Cases and controls were distinguished at AUC roughly 0.86 by richness and V genes.

In regard to this clone: Its antigen is still unknown.

The table came from immunoSEQ multiplex PCR; TCRdb's copy has only in-frame clones and leaves some out. The sample has over 25,000 clones; the top ten hold about 23%. This TCR came from a woman between 18 and 70 years old with a cervical HPV16 infection that either progressed to CIN3+ or cleared (not recorded which). The sample was blood buffy coat.

The part of the CDR3 DNA that was read is TGTGCTAGTGGTTCCCGGTCATTGGGCGTGCCCTCCTACGAG. Protein sequence: CASGSRSLGVPSYE. In full, the CDR3 reads CASGSRSLGVPSYEQYF. J is TRBJ2-7 and V is TRBV12-5; no clear D. Read sequence stops 3 residues before the CDR3 end, and the germline J gene provides the missing end. The germline CDR1 and CDR2 sequences are LGHNT and FRNRAP. Trimming took 4 bases from V and 0 from J, leaving 19 bases between them. CDR3 length: 17 amino acids.